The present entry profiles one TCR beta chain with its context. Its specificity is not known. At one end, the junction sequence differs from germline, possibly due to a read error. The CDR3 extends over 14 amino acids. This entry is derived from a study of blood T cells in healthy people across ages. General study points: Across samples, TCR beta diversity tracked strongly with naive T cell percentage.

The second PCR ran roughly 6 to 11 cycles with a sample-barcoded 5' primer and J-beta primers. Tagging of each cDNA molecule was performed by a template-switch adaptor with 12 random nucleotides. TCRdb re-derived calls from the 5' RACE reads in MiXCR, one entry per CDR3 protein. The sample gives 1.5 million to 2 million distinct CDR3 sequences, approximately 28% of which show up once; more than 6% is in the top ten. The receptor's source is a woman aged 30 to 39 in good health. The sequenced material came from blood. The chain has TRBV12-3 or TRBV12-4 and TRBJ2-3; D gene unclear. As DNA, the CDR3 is TGTGCCAGCAGCCCCGATTTTAGAACAGATGCGCAGTATTTT. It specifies CASSPDFRTDAQYF.